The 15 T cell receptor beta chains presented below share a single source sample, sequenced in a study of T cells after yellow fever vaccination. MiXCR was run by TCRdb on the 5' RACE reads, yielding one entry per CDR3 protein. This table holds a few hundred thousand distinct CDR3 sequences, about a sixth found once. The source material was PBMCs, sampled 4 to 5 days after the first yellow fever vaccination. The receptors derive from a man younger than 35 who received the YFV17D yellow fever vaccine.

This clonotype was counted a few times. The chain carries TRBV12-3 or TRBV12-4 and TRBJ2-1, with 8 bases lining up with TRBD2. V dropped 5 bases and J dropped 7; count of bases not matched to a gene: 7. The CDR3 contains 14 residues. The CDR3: CASSPRGAGNEQFF. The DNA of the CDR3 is TGTGCCAGCAGTCCGCGGGGGGCAGGGAATGAGCAGTTCTTC.

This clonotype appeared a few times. CDR3 loop: CASGGGAGDTQYF. CDR3 nucleotide sequence: TGTGCCAGCGGCGGGGGGGCCGGAGATACGCAGTATTTT. The rearrangement links TRBV2 to TRBJ2-3, with 9 bases identical to TRBD2. From germline, CDR1 is SNHLY and CDR2 FYNNEI. The CDR3 has 13 residues. Trimming removed 8 bases from V and 5 bases from J; junction bases left unmatched: 5. Variable domain in full (rest from reference TRBV2 and TRBJ2-3): EPEVTQTPSHQVTQMGQEVILRCVPISNHLYFYWYRQILGQKVEFLVSFYNNEISEKSEIFDDQFSVERPDGSNFTLKIRSTKLEDSAMYFCASGGGAGDTQYFGPGTRLTVL.

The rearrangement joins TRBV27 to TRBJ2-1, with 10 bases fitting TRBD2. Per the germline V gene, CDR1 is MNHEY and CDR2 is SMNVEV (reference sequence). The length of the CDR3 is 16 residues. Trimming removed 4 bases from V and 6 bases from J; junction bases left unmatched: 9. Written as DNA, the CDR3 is TGTGCCAGCAGTTCAGGGCGGCTAGCGGGGGTCAATGAGCAGTTCTTC. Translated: CASSSGRLAGVNEQFF.

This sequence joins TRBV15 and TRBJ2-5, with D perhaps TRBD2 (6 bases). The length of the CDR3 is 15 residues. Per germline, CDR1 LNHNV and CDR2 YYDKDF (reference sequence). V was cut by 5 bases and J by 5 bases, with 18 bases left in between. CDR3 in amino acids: CATSRTGGLGETQYF. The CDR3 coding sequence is TGTGCCACCAGCCGAACCGGGGGATTGGGGGAGACCCAGTACTTC.

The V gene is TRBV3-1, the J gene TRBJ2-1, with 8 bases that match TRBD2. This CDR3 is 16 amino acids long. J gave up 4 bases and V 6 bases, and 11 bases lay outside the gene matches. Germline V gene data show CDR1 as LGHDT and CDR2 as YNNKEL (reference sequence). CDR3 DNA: TGTGCCAGCAGTCCGAGAGCGGGGGTCAAATACAATGAGCAGTTCTTC. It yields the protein CASSPRAGVKYNEQFF.

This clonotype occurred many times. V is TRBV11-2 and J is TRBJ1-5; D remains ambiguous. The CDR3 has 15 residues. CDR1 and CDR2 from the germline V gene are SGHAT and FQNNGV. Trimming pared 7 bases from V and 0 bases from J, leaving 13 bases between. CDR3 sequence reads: CASNIDSHSNQPQHF. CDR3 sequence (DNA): TGTGCCAGCAATATCGATAGCCATAGCAATCAGCCCCAGCATTTT.

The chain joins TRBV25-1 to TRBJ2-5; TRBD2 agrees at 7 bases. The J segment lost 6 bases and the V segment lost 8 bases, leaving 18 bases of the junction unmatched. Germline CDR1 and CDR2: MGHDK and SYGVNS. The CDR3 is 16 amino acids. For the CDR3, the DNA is TGTGCCAGCTCACCGGGACTACGCCACGGGGGAAAGACCCAGTACTTC. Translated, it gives CASSPGLRHGGKTQYF.

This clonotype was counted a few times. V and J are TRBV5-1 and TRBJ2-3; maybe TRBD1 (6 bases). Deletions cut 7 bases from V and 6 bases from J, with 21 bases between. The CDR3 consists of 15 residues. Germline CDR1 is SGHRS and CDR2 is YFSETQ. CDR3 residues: CASSMRGSPSDTQYF. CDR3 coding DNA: TGCGCCAGCTCCATGAGGGGGTCCCCCTCCGATACGCAGTATTTT.

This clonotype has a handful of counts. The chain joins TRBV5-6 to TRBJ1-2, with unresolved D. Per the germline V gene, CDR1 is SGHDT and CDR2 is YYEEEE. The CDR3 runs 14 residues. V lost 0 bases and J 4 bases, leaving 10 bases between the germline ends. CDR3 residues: CASSLDKGFYGYTF. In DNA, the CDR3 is TGTGCCAGCAGCTTGGATAAAGGATTCTATGGCTACACCTTC.

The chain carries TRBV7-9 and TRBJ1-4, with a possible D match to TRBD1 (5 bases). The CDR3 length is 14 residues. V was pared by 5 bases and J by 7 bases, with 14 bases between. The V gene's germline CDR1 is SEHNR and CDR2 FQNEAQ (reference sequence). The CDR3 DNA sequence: TGTGCCAGCAGCCCCCATGGGGCAAGTGAAAAACTGTTTTTT. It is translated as CASSPHGASEKLFF. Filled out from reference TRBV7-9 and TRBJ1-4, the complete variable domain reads DTGVSQNPRHKITKRGQNVTFRCDPISEHNRLYWYRQTLGQGPEFLTYFQNEAQLEKSRLLSDRFSAERPKGSFSTLEIQRTEQGDSAMYLCASSPHGASEKLFFGSGTQLSVL.

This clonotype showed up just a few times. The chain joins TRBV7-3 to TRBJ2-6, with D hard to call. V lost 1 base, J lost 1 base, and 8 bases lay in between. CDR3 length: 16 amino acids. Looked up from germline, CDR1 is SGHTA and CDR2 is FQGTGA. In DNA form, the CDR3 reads TGTGCCAGCAGCTTAAGTGGTCCTTCTGGGGCCAACGTCCTGACTTTC. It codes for CASSLSGPSGANVLTF.

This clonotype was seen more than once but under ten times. CDR3 in amino acids: CSVDVGGYGYTF. Written as DNA, the CDR3 is TGCAGCGTTGATGTAGGAGGTTATGGCTACACCTTC. The V and J genes are TRBV29-1 and TRBJ1-2, with unresolved D. The CDR3 is made up of 12 amino acids. Germline CDR1 SQVTM, CDR2 ANQGSEA. V lost 3 bases, J lost 5 bases, and 10 bases lay in between.

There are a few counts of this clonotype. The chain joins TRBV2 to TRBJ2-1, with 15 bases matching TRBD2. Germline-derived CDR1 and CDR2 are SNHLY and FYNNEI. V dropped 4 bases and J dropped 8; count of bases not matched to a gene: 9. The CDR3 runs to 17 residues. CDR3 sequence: CASSGTSGGAWAHEQFF. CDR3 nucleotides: TGTGCCAGCAGTGGGACTAGCGGGGGGGCTTGGGCTCATGAGCAGTTCTTC.

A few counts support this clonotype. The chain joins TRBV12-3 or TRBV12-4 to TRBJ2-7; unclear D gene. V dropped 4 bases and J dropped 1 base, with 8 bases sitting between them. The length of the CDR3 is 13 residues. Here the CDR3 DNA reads TGTGCCAGCAGTTCAGGTGGTTCCTACGAGCAGTACTTC. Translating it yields CASSSGGSYEQYF.

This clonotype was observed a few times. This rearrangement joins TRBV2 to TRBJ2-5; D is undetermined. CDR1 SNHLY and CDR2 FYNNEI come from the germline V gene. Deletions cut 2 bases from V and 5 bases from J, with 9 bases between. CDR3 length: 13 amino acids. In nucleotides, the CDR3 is TGTGCCAGCAGTGAAAGCATATCTGAGACCCAGTACTTC. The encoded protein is CASSESISETQYF.